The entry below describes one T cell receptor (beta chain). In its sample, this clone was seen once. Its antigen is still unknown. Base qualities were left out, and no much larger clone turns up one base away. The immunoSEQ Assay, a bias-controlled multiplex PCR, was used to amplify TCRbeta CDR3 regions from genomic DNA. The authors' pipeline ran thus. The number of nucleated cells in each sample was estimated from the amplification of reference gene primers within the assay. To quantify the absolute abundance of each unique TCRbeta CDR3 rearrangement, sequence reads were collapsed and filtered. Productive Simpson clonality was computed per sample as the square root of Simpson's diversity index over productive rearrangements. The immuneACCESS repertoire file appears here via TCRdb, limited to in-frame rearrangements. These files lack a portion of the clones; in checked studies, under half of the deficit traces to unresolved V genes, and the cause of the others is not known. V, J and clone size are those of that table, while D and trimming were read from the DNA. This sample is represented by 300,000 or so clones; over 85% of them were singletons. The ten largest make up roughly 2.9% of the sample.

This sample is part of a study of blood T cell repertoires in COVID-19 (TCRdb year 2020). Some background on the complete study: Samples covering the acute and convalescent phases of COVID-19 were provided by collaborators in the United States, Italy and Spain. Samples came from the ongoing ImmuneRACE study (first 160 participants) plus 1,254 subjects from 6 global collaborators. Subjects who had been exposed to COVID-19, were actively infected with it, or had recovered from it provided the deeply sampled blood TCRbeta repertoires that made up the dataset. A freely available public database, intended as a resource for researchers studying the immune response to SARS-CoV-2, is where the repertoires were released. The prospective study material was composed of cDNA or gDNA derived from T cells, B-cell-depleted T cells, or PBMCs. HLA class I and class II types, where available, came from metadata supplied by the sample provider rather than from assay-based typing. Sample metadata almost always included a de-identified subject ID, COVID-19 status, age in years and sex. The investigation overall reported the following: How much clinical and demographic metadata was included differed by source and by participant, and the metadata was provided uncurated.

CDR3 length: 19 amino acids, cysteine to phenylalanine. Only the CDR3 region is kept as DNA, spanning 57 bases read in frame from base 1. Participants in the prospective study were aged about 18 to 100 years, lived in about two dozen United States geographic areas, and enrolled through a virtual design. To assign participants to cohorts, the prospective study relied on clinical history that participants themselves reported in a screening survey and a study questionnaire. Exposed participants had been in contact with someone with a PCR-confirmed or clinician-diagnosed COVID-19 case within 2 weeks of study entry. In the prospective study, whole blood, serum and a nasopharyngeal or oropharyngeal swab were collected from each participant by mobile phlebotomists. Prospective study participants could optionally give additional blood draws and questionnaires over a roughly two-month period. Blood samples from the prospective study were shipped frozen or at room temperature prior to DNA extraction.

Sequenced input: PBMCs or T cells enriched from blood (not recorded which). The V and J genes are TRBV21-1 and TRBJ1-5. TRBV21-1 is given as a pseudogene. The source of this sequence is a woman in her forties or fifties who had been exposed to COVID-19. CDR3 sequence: CASSAPPRTPGYSNQPQHF. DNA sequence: TGTGCCAGCAGCGCCCCACCTCGCACTCCGGGGTATAGCAATCAGCCCCAGCATTTT.